The clone carrying this T cell receptor (beta chain) occurred many times. The data are from a study of T-cell reconstitution after alpha-beta-depleted transplantation in children. Unique molecular identifiers were used to barcode this TCRbeta library. TCRdb reprocessed the PCR reads via MiXCR and lists one record per CDR3 protein. The table records about 400,000 distinct CDR3 sequences, around 20% of them present only once. This receptor was taken from a human donor who donated a stem cell graft to a child with acute myeloid leukemia. This sample comprised PBMCs from the stem cell graft donor, obtained from the stem cell graft.

This CDR3 is CASRRGGRTDNEQFF. The DNA of the CDR3 is TGCGCCAGCAGACGTGGCGGGAGAACCGACAATGAGCAGTTCTTC. The rearrangement joins TRBV5-1 to TRBJ2-1; 7 nucleotides match TRBD2. Germline V CDR1 and CDR2: SGHRS, YFSETQ. The V and J ends lost 5 bases and 5 bases, in that order; junction bases with no gene match: 10. There are 15 residues in the CDR3.